The rows below give T cell receptor beta chains drawn from one sample of a study of cytomegalovirus exposure and HLA in healthy donors. TCRdb's table, derived via immunoSEQ multiplex PCR, lists solely in-frame clones and lacks some. The table includes some 69,000 clones, roughly 96% detected once. Sequenced: PBMCs. The receptors originated from a man between 18 and 29 years old in good health and CMV-seronegative. Each CDR3 is given with its conserved first and last residue. D genes are given only for firm matches. Part of the rows lack a size; the others show once, few, many or a class for expanded clones.

CDR3: CASSLAGIVHGYTF
DNA: TGTGCCAGCAGCTTGGCAGGGATCGTTCATGGCTACACCTTC
D: NA
J: TRBJ1-2
V: TRBV5-4
size: NA

CDR3: CASSSRTGETDTQYF
DNA: TGTGCCAGCAGTTCCAGGACAGGGGAGACAGATACGCAGTATTTT
D: TRBD1
J: TRBJ2-3
V: TRBV28
size: NA

CDR3: CASSRTGTGNEKLFF
DNA: TGTGCCAGCTCACGTACCGGGACAGGGAATGAAAAACTGTTTTTT
D: TRBD1
J: TRBJ1-4
V: TRBV18
size: NA

CDR3: CASSLIVSSTDTQYF
DNA: TGTGCCAGCAGCTTAATAGTTAGTAGCACAGATACGCAGTATTTT
D: NA
J: TRBJ2-3
V: TRBV7-3
size: NA

CDR3: CATSGSLTNTGELFF
DNA: TGTGCCACCAGCGGCTCGCTGACGAACACCGGGGAGCTGTTTTTT
D: NA
J: TRBJ2-2
V: TRBV15
size: NA

CDR3: CASSPGPTEKLFF
DNA: TGTGCCAGCAGCCCAGGTCCGACCGAAAAACTGTTTTTT
D: NA
J: TRBJ1-4
V: TRBV7-8
size: NA

CDR3: CASRGQGIVTHGYTF
DNA: TGTGCCAGCAGGGGACAGGGAATAGTCACGCATGGCTACACCTTC
D: TRBD1
J: TRBJ1-2
V: TRBV5-4
size: once

CDR3: CASSIGGGASYEQYF
DNA: TGTGCCAGTAGTATAGGGGGGGGCGCCTCCTACGAGCAGTACTTC
D: NA
J: TRBJ2-7
V: TRBV19
size: NA

CDR3: CASSFPPTGSYEQYF
DNA: TGTGCCAGCAGCTTCCCGCCGACAGGGTCCTACGAGCAGTACTTC
D: TRBD1
J: TRBJ2-7
V: TRBV11-2
size: NA

CDR3: CASSYSNGAEAFF
DNA: TGTGCCAGCAGTTACTCGAACGGGGCTGAAGCTTTCTTT
D: NA
J: TRBJ1-1
V: TRBV6-5
size: NA

CDR3: CASRHDRGPNEKLFF
DNA: TGTGCCAGCAGACATGACAGGGGGCCTAATGAAAAACTGTTTTTT
D: TRBD1
J: TRBJ1-4
V: TRBV6-5
size: NA

CDR3: CASSDTGPEKLFF
DNA: TGTGCCAGTAGTGATACAGGGCCCGAAAAACTGTTTTTT
D: NA
J: TRBJ1-4
V: TRBV19
size: NA

CDR3: CASTRRGQGVNEQFF
DNA: TGCGCCAGCACCCGCAGGGGGCAGGGGGTAAATGAGCAGTTCTTC
D: TRBD1
J: TRBJ2-1
V: TRBV23-1
size: NA

CDR3: CSVGSYEQYF
DNA: TGCAGCGTTGGCAGCTACGAGCAGTACTTC
D: NA
J: TRBJ2-7
V: TRBV29-1
size: NA

CDR3: CASSGGTGSSGNTIYF
DNA: TGTGCCAGCAGCGGCGGGACAGGTAGCTCTGGAAACACCATATATTTT
D: TRBD1
J: TRBJ1-3
V: TRBV5-6
size: once

CDR3: CASSWGQGGEQYF
DNA: TGTGCCAGCAGTTGGGGACAGGGTGGCGAGCAGTACTTC
D: TRBD1
J: TRBJ2-7
V: TRBV2
size: NA

CDR3: CASSSRTGESGYTF
DNA: TGTGCCAGCAGCTCCCGGACAGGGGAGTCTGGCTACACCTTC
D: TRBD1
J: TRBJ1-2
V: TRBV28
size: NA

CDR3: CASSIDGPSPNEQYF
DNA: TGTGCCAGTAGTATAGATGGGCCCAGTCCCAACGAGCAGTACTTC
D: NA
J: TRBJ2-7
V: TRBV19
size: NA

CDR3: CASSLAVDREWNQPQHF
DNA: TGCGCCAGCAGCTTGGCCGTGGACAGGGAATGGAATCAGCCCCAGCATTTT
D: TRBD1
J: TRBJ1-5
V: TRBV5-1
size: NA

CDR3: CASSPQDSFNSPLHF
DNA: TGTGCCAGCTCACCCCAGGACAGCTTTAATTCACCCCTCCACTTT
D: NA
J: TRBJ1-6
V: TRBV18
size: NA

CDR3: CASSHGDRGPSSYNSPLHF
DNA: TGCGCCAGCAGCCATGGGGACAGGGGCCCGAGCTCCTATAATTCACCCCTCCACTTT
D: TRBD1
J: TRBJ1-6
V: TRBV4-1
size: NA

CDR3: CAWSRVGATEAFF
DNA: TGTGCCTGGAGCCGAGTTGGAGCTACTGAAGCTTTCTTT
D: NA
J: TRBJ1-1
V: TRBV30
size: NA

CDR3: CASSPLGSNQPQHF
DNA: TGTGCCAGCTCACCACTCGGTAGCAATCAGCCCCAGCATTTT
D: NA
J: TRBJ1-5
V: TRBV18
size: NA

CDR3: CASSQEFSTPETQYF
DNA: TGCGCCAGCAGCCAAGAATTTTCGACACCAGAGACCCAGTACTTC
D: NA
J: TRBJ2-5
V: TRBV4-1
size: NA

CDR3: CASSLKSQGEVNSPLHF
DNA: TGTGCCAGCTCTCTCAAGTCACAGGGAGAAGTGAATTCACCCCTCCACTTT
D: NA
J: TRBJ1-6
V: TRBV18
size: NA

CDR3: CASSYSPGEKNYGYTF
DNA: TGTGCCAGCAGTTACTCGCCGGGGGAGAAGAACTATGGCTACACCTTC
D: NA
J: TRBJ1-2
V: TRBV6-6
size: NA

CDR3: CSVESIAGGQETQYF
DNA: TGCAGCGTTGAAAGTATAGCGGGAGGACAAGAGACCCAGTACTTC
D: TRBD2
J: TRBJ2-5
V: TRBV29-1
size: NA

CDR3: CASSLRAGGPEQFF
DNA: TGCGCCAGCAGCTTGCGGGCGGGAGGGCCTGAGCAGTTCTTC
D: TRBD2
J: TRBJ2-1
V: TRBV5-1
size: NA

CDR3: CASSPPGRPLNTEAFF
DNA: TGTGCCAGCTCACCACCCGGCAGGCCCCTGAACACTGAAGCTTTCTTT
D: NA
J: TRBJ1-1
V: TRBV18
size: NA

CDR3: CASSHLGEQFF
DNA: TGTGCCAGCAGTCATCTCGGTGAGCAGTTCTTC
D: NA
J: TRBJ2-1
V: TRBV6-5
size: NA

CDR3: CASSVGGTASYEQYF
DNA: TGTGCCAGCAGCGTAGGAGGGACAGCATCCTACGAGCAGTACTTC
D: TRBD1
J: TRBJ2-7
V: TRBV9
size: NA

CDR3: CASSRVGGSNEQFF
DNA: TGTGCCAGCAGTCGGGTGGGGGGGAGCAATGAGCAGTTCTTC
D: TRBD2
J: TRBJ2-1
V: TRBV11-3
size: NA

CDR3: CASSTLRDRGNYGYTF
DNA: TGTGCCAGTAGTACACTCCGGGACAGAGGTAACTATGGCTACACCTTC
D: TRBD1
J: TRBJ1-2
V: TRBV19
size: NA

CDR3: CASLGAGEKLFF
DNA: TGTGCCAGCCTGGGGGCTGGTGAAAAACTGTTTTTT
D: NA
J: TRBJ1-4
V: TRBV6-5
size: NA

CDR3: CASRTWNYNEQFF
DNA: TGTGCCAGCAGGACTTGGAATTACAATGAGCAGTTCTTC
D: NA
J: TRBJ2-1
V: TRBV6-1
size: NA

CDR3: CASSTRTSGRDTQYF
DNA: TGTGCCAGCAGCACCCGGACTAGCGGGAGGGATACGCAGTATTTT
D: TRBD2
J: TRBJ2-3
V: TRBV11-3
size: NA

CDR3: CASSLTSGAPYNEQFF
DNA: TGTGCTAGCAGCTTAACTAGCGGGGCCCCCTACAATGAGCAGTTCTTC
D: TRBD2
J: TRBJ2-1
V: TRBV7-7
size: NA

CDR3: CASSSGQGPYNEQFF
DNA: TGTGCCAGCAGCAGCGGACAGGGCCCTTACAATGAGCAGTTCTTC
D: TRBD1
J: TRBJ2-1
V: TRBV5-4
size: once

CDR3: CAIRGQGADGYTF
DNA: TGTGCCATCAGGGGACAGGGGGCGGATGGCTACACCTTC
D: TRBD1
J: TRBJ1-2
V: TRBV10-3
size: NA

CDR3: CASSLAGDYEQYF
DNA: TGTGCCAGCAGCTTAGCAGGGGACTACGAGCAGTACTTC
D: NA
J: TRBJ2-7
V: TRBV11-2
size: NA

CDR3: CASSEQRGQPQHF
DNA: TGTGCCAGCAGTGAACAGAGGGGGCAGCCCCAGCATTTT
D: NA
J: TRBJ1-5
V: TRBV27
size: NA

CDR3: CASSEGGRRDTEAFF
DNA: TGCGCCAGCAGTGAGGGCGGCAGGCGGGACACTGAAGCTTTCTTT
D: NA
J: TRBJ1-1
V: TRBV10-2
size: NA

CDR3: CASSEWTGDLAPTRSSYNEQFF
DNA: TGTGCCAGCAGTGAATGGACAGGGGACCTAGCTCCAACTAGAAGCTCCTACAATGAGCAGTTCTTC
D: TRBD1
J: TRBJ2-1
V: TRBV2
size: NA

CDR3: CASSPLAGVVEQYF
DNA: TGTGCCAGCAGCCCTCTAGCGGGGGTTGTCGAGCAGTACTTC
D: TRBD2
J: TRBJ2-7
V: TRBV7-2
size: NA

CDR3: CASSLQGAALYGYTF
DNA: TGTGCCAGCAGCTTACAGGGGGCGGCCCTCTATGGCTACACCTTC
D: TRBD1
J: TRBJ1-2
V: TRBV5-6
size: once

CDR3: CASSLTSGIIADTQYF
DNA: TGTGCCAGCAGCTTGACTAGCGGGATAATTGCAGATACGCAGTATTTT
D: TRBD2
J: TRBJ2-3
V: TRBV5-8
size: NA

CDR3: CASSVTALNSPLHF
DNA: TGTGCCAGCAGCGTAACAGCTCTTAATTCACCCCTCCACTTT
D: NA
J: TRBJ1-6
V: TRBV9
size: NA

CDR3: CASSATSGTAYEQYF
DNA: TGTGCCAGCAGCGCCACTAGCGGGACGGCCTACGAGCAGTACTTC
D: TRBD2
J: TRBJ2-7
V: TRBV2
size: once

CDR3: CATSRDSGRGDTQYF
DNA: TGTGCCACCAGCAGAGATAGCGGGAGAGGAGATACGCAGTATTTT
D: TRBD2
J: TRBJ2-3
V: TRBV15
size: NA

CDR3: CASSFTAGNNEQFF
DNA: TGCGCCAGCAGCTTCACAGCGGGGAACAATGAGCAGTTCTTC
D: TRBD2
J: TRBJ2-1
V: TRBV5-1
size: NA

CDR3: CASSQAWTGRYTEAFF
DNA: TGTGCCAGCAGCCAAGCCTGGACAGGGAGGTACACTGAAGCTTTCTTT
D: TRBD1
J: TRBJ1-1
V: TRBV14
size: NA

CDR3: CASSETHLNYGYTF
DNA: TGTGCCAGCAGTGAAACACACCTTAACTATGGCTACACCTTC
D: NA
J: TRBJ1-2
V: TRBV6-1
size: once

CDR3: CASTPGAGNTIYF
DNA: TGTGCCAGTACCCCAGGGGCTGGAAACACCATATATTTT
D: NA
J: TRBJ1-3
V: TRBV19
size: NA